This T cell receptor beta chain was sequenced in a study of regulatory T cells in long-lasting Graves disease. For the study at large: The study enrolled newly diagnosed Graves' patients on antithyroid drugs under 3 months.

The sample's time point: newly diagnosed GD, antithyroid drugs for less than 3 months. RNA from PBMCs was the source of the TCR library. Arm-PCR of CDR3 regions and iRepertoire HTBI primers were the basis on which TCR beta libraries were built. One entry per CDR3 protein, called by TCRdb with MiXCR from the multiplex PCR reads. The data hold a few hundred thousand distinct CDR3 sequences, with about 15% observed a single time. This CDR3 region has 15 residues. Germline-derived CDR1 and CDR2 are GTSNPN and SVGIG (reference sequence). Trimming stripped 3 bases from V and 7 bases from J, with 21 bases between. Study conclusions and caveats: The TCR repertoire of persistent Graves' patients was less diverse than that of newly diagnosed ones.

This clonotype was counted only a few times. No antigen is known for it. These data are also associated with another study on T cells in Graves' hyperthyroidism and ophthalmopathy. This second study says: Patients showing uncontrolled infection, other autoimmune disease, pregnancy or lactation were ineligible.

This clonotype was obtained from a middle-aged woman with Graves disease. Source: peripheral blood mononuclear cells (PBMCs), taken at new diagnosis, from a patient treated with antithyroid drugs. This chain connects TRBV30 to TRBJ1-2; D may be TRBD1 (5 bases). The DNA for the CDR3 is TGTGCCTGGAGAACCCGACAGACAGTGTATAGTGGCTACACCTTC. Protein sequence: CAWRTRQTVYSGYTF.